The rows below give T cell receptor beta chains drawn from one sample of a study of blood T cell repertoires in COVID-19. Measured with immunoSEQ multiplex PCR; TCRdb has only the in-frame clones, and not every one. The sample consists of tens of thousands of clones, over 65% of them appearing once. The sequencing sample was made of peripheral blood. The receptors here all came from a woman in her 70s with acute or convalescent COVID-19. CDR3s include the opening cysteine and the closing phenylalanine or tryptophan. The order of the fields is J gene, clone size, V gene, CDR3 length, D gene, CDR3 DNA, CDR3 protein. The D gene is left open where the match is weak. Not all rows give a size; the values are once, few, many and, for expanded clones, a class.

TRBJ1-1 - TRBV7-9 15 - TGTGCCAGCAGCACCCCGCAGGTTGGGAACACTGAAGCTTTCTTT CASSTPQVGNTEAFF
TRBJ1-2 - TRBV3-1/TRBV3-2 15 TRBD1 TGTGCCAGCAGCCAAGTTGGTCCGACAGGGGGAGGCTACACCTTC CASSQVGPTGGGYTF
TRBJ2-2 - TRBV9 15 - TGTGCCAGCAGCGACGGGGGATGGTACACCGGGGAGCTGTTTTTT CASSDGGWYTGELFF
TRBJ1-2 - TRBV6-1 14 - TGTGCCAGCAGTGAAGGAATCTGGCCCGCCGGCTACACCTTC CASSEGIWPAGYTF
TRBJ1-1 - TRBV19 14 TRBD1 TGTGCCAGTAGGCCGGGACAGCGGAACACTGAAGCTTTCTTT CASRPGQRNTEAFF
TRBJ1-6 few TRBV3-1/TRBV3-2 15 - TGTGCCAGCAGCCAAAGGGGGGGGGTTGGGTCACCCCTCCACTTT CASSQRGGVGSPLHF
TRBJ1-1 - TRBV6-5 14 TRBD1 TGTGCCAGCAGCTTTGGGTCAGGGGGCACTGAAGCTTTCTTT CASSFGSGGTEAFF
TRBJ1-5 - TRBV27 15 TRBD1 TGTGCCAGCAGGAACACAGGGGGGGACAATCAGCCCCAGCATTTT CASRNTGGDNQPQHF
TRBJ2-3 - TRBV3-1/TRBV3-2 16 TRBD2 TGTGCCAGCAGCCAATCGGGACTAGCGGGGGGAGATACGCAGTATTTT CASSQSGLAGGDTQYF
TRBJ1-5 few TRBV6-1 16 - TGTGCCAGCAGTGAAAGTGGCGGGTATAGCAATCAGCCCCAGCATTTT CASSESGGYSNQPQHF
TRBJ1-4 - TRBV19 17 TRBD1 TGTGCCAGTAGTATCTTTGGGACAGCCGAATTTAATGAAAAACTGTTTTTT CASSIFGTAEFNEKLFF
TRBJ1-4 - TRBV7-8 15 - TGTGCCAGCAGCTTACGCCGGGGGGAGGAAGAAAAACTGTTTTTT CASSLRRGEEEKLFF
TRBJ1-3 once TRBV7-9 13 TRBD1 TGTGCCAGCAGCTTCCTACAGGGGAACACCATATATTTT CASSFLQGNTIYF
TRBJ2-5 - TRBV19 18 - TGTGCCAGTAGTTTGGGGCCCAGCGCGTGGAGTTTTCAAGAGACCCAGTACTTC CASSLGPSAWSFQETQYF
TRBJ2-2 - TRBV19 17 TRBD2 TGTGCCAGTAGTATAGAGGGTAGCGGGAGGGCCGCCGGGGAGCTGTTTTTT CASSIEGSGRAAGELFF
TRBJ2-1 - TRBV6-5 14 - TGTGCCAGCAAGCCCGGACTCCTCTACAATGAGCAGTTCTTC CASKPGLLYNEQFF
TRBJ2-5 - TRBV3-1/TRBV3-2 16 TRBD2 TGTGCCAGCAGCCAAGGAGGGAGACTAGCGAAGGAGACCCAGTACTTC CASSQGGRLAKETQYF